This T cell receptor (beta chain) was sequenced during a study of persistence of HIV-infected CD4 T cells. The germline CDR1 and CDR2 sequences are SGHRS and YFSETQ. The CDR3 is 16 residues long. V lost 0 bases, J lost 0 bases, and 10 bases lay in between. Anti-CD3/anti-CD28 beads served as a nonspecific positive control stimulus. Responding CD4+ T cells were sorted by upregulation of both CD40 ligand and CD69. The immunoSEQ assay was version 4, run in survey mode. Sequenced by immunoSEQ multiplex PCR; TCRdb stores in-frame clones only, minus some. The table has roughly 43,000 clones, roughly 90% seen once. A note on this clone: Its antigen is undetermined.

The TCR was taken from an adult man with HIV who was CMV-seropositive. The chain recombines TRBV5-1 with TRBJ2-4; D call uncertain. Material: CD4+ T cells sorted from PBMCs after approximately 19-hour stimulation, obtained from a patient who received antiretroviral therapy. CDR3: CASSLEEGLAKNIQYF. DNA for the CDR3: TGCGCCAGCAGCTTGGAGGAAGGGCTAGCCAAAAACATTCAGTACTTC. Full variable domain (missing parts from reference TRBV5-1 and TRBJ2-4): KAGVTQTPRYLIKTRGQQVTLSCSPISGHRSVSWYQQTPGQGLQFLFEYFSETQRNKGNFPGRFSGRQFSNSRSEMNVSTLELGDSALYLCASSLEEGLAKNIQYFGAGTRLSVL.